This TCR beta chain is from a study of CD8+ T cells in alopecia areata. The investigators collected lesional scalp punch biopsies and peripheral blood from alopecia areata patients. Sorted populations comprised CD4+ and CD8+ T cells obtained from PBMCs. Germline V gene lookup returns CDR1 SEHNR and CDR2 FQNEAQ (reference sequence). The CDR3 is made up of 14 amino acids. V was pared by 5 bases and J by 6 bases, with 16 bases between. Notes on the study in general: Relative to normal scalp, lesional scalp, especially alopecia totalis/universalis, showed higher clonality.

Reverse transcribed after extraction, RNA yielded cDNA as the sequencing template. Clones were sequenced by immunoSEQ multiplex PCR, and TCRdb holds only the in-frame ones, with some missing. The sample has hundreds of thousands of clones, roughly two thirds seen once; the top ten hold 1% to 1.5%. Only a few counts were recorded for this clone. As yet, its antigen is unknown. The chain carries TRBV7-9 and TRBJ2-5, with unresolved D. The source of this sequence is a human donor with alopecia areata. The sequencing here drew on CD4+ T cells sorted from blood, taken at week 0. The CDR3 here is CASSGSRAMQTQYF. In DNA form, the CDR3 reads TGTGCCAGCAGCGGCTCTAGGGCTATGCAGACCCAGTACTTC.